This TCR beta chain was sequenced during a study of blood T cell repertoires in COVID-19. Living in about 25 US areas, the participants were between 18 and 89 years of age. Cohort 3 donors counted as recovered after two negative PCRs, clearance, or resolved symptoms. The CDR3 has 11 amino acids. Germline V gives CDR1 LGHDT, CDR2 YNNKEL (reference sequence). V dropped 1 base and J dropped 9 bases, with 5 bases sitting between them. Clones were sequenced by immunoSEQ multiplex PCR, and TCRdb holds only the in-frame ones, with some missing. The sample includes 60,000 to 70,000 clones, 88% of them seen just once.

This chain connects TRBV3-1 (or the pseudogene TRBV3-2) to TRBJ2-3; D gene uncertain. Sequenced input: PBMCs or T cells enriched from blood (not recorded which). This TCR was recovered from a woman in her thirties or forties who had recovered from COVID-19. The CDR3 nucleotides are TGTGCCAGCAGCCAAGCGTTCACGCAGTATTTT. Protein sequence: CASSQAFTQYF.